The next 31 T cell receptor beta chains were all read from a single sample in a study of T cell repertoires in ileal Crohn's disease. The time point: inflamed ileum from the surgical specimen. Libraries were prepared by immunoSEQ multiplex PCR; TCRdb keeps only in-frame clonotypes and omits some of them. Of around 11,000 clones in the sample, about nine tenths were seen once. Sequenced material: ileal tissue. The receptors derive from an adult with Crohn's disease.

The chain links TRBV7-2 to TRBJ2-2; 13 nucleotides match TRBD2. The CDR3 is 18 amino acids. After removal of 2 bases from V and 5 bases from J, the junction contained 8 bases not matched to a gene. Germline V lookup: CDR1 SGHTA, CDR2 FQGNSA. Here the CDR3 DNA reads TGTGCCAGCAGCTTATTTGGACTAGCGGGAGTTGAAACCGGGGAGCTGTTTTTT. Residues: CASSLFGLAGVETGELFF. The whole variable domain, remainder taken from reference TRBV7-2 and TRBJ2-2, is GAGVSQSPSNKVTEKGKDVELRCDPISGHTALYWYRQSLGQGLEFLIYFQGNSAPDKSGLPSDRFSAERTGGSVSTLTIQRTQQEDSAVYLCASSLFGLAGVETGELFFGEGSRLTVL.

The chain couples TRBV7-2 to TRBJ2-1; 9 nucleotides match TRBD2. The length of the CDR3 is 16 residues. Germline trimming cut 4 bases from V and 7 bases from J; bases unmatched to any gene: 11. Per the germline V gene, CDR1 is SGHTA and CDR2 is FQGNSA. The CDR3 region is CASSSSGSGSWNEQFF. For the CDR3, the DNA is TGTGCCAGCAGCTCCTCGGGTAGCGGGAGCTGGAATGAGCAGTTCTTC. Filled out from reference TRBV7-2 and TRBJ2-1, the complete variable domain reads GAGVSQSPSNKVTEKGKDVELRCDPISGHTALYWYRQSLGQGLEFLIYFQGNSAPDKSGLPSDRFSAERTGGSVSTLTIQRTQQEDSAVYLCASSSSGSGSWNEQFFGPGTRLTVL.

The V and J genes are TRBV5-4 and TRBJ2-6, with unresolved D. Trimming shortened V by 0 bases and J by 0 bases, and 10 bases separated the two germline ends. This CDR3 has 17 residues. The germline gives CDR1 SGHNT, CDR2 YYREEE (reference sequence). The CDR3 nucleotides are TGTGCCAGCAGCTTGGAAACGCTAAGCTCTGGGGCCAACGTCCTGACTTTC. Translating it yields CASSLETLSSGANVLTF.

This chain joins TRBV5-1 and TRBJ2-1; TRBD2 might be the D (5 bases). The CDR3 contains 15 residues. Trimming removed 0 bases at V and 6 bases at J, with 13 bases between. Germline V lookup: CDR1 SGHRS, CDR2 YFSETQ. CDR3: CASSLGAGLFNEQFF. The CDR3 nucleotides are TGCGCCAGCAGCTTGGGGGCGGGCCTCTTCAATGAGCAGTTCTTC.

The rearrangement joins TRBV30 to TRBJ1-2; the D gene is possibly TRBD1 (6 bases). CDR3 size: 13 residues. The germline V and J ends were trimmed by 2 bases and 4 bases, with 11 bases remaining between them. CDR1 and CDR2 (germline): GTSNPN, SVGIG (reference sequence). The CDR3 DNA reads TGTGCCTGGAGTTCCGGGACACCCTATGGCTACACCTTC. Its translation is CAWSSGTPYGYTF.

The chain has TRBV29-1 and TRBJ2-1, with D possibly TRBD1 on 7 matching bases. CDR1 and CDR2 (germline): SQVTM, ANQGSEA. V lost 4 bases and J 7 bases, leaving 23 bases between the germline ends. The CDR3 runs 16 residues. CDR3 protein: CSVGDREVTTRNEQFF. The CDR3 DNA is TGCAGCGTTGGAGACAGGGAGGTGACTACTAGAAATGAGCAGTTCTTC.

Points on this clone: Compared with germline, one end of the junction differs, possibly owing to a read error. The chain carries TRBV7-7 and TRBJ2-4; 7 positions match TRBD2. Germline-derived CDR1 and CDR2 are SSHAT and FNYEAQ (reference sequence). The CDR3 is 16 amino acids. CDR3 sequence reads: CASSSGLPLAKNIQYF. The CDR3 coding sequence is TGTGCTAGCAGCTCGGGACTACCCCTAGCCAAAAACATTCAGTACTTC. The full variable domain, its missing parts supplied by reference TRBV7-7 and TRBJ2-4, is GAGVSQSPRYKVTKRGQDVTLRCDPISSHATLYWYQQALGQGPEFLTYFNYEAQPDKSGLPSDRFSAERPEGSISTLTIQRTEQRDSAMYRCASSSGLPLAKNIQYFGAGTRLSVL.

This sequence joins TRBV6-5 and TRBJ2-3; 7 bases map to TRBD2. The CDR3 loop spans 11 amino acids. With 6 bases clipped from V and 6 bases from J, the junction kept 0 bases outside the gene matches. Germline V gene data show CDR1 as MNHEY and CDR2 as SVGAGI. CDR3 loop: CASRTSDTQYF. CDR3 in DNA: TGTGCCAGCAGGACTAGCGATACGCAGTATTTT.

The chain couples TRBV28 to TRBJ1-4; D is undetermined. Germline CDR1 reads MDHEN; CDR2 reads SYDVKM. The germline V and J ends were trimmed by 2 bases and 10 bases, with 23 bases remaining between them. The CDR3 contains 17 residues. CDR3 nucleotides: TGTGCCAGCAGTTTAGTTGACACAAGGAGTAGGGATGGAAAACTGTTTTTT. Protein sequence: CASSLVDTRSRDGKLFF.

The chain joins TRBV12-5 to TRBJ2-7; a possible D gene is TRBD1 (5 bases). The CDR3 spans 14 residues. The germline gives CDR1 LGHNT, CDR2 FRNRAP. V was trimmed by 6 bases and J by 2 bases, leaving 14 bases between them. The CDR3 DNA reads TGTGCTAGTGGCCCAGGACAAGAAGCCTACGAGCAGTACTTC. It specifies CASGPGQEAYEQYF.

This chain connects TRBV6-6 to TRBJ1-1; D ambiguous. Germline lookup yields CDR1 MNHNY and CDR2 SVGAGI (reference sequence). The CDR3 is made up of 12 amino acids. The V gene lost 8 bases and the J gene lost 5 bases, with 12 bases spanning the gap. The CDR3 region has the DNA TGTGCCAGCGAAATATCCGGGACTGAAGCTTTCTTT. Amino acids: CASEISGTEAFF.

The genes are TRBV5-1 and TRBJ2-5; D is perhaps TRBD1 or TRBD2 (6 bases each). The V end was cut by 0 bases, the J end by 5 bases, with 14 bases between. CDR1 is SGHRS, CDR2 YFSETQ, per germline. CDR3 length equals 15 residues. The CDR3 is CASSLAGGTGETQYF. CDR3 coding DNA: TGCGCCAGCAGCTTGGCCGGGGGCACAGGGGAGACCCAGTACTTC.

CDR3 nucleotides: TGTGCCAGCAGTTTGTCTGTTATTACCTACAATGAGCAGTTCTTC. This encodes CASSLSVITYNEQFF. The V gene is TRBV27, the J gene TRBJ2-1; no definite D call. This CDR3 region has 15 residues. Trimming took off 3 bases at V and 2 bases at J, with 11 bases between the two ends. Germline V gene sequence: CDR1 MNHEY, CDR2 SMNVEV (reference sequence).

The chain is built from TRBV29-1 and TRBJ2-1, with D perhaps matching TRBD2 (6 bases). V lost 6 bases, J lost 4 bases, and 19 bases lay in between. CDR1 and CDR2 from the germline V gene are SQVTM and ANQGSEA. There are 15 residues in the CDR3. The CDR3 DNA sequence: TGCAGCGTAGACCCGTGGGAGGCGGTATACAATGAGCAGTTCTTC. It encodes CSVDPWEAVYNEQFF.

The V and J genes are TRBV6-1 and TRBJ1-2, with TRBD1 as a possible D gene (6 bases). This CDR3 has 13 residues. V lost 5 bases, J lost 7 bases, and 14 bases lay in between. CDR1 and CDR2 (germline): MNHNS, SASEGT. In nucleotides, the CDR3 is TGTGCCAGCAGTTTCGGACAGAGTGGTGGCTACACCTTC. This codes for CASSFGQSGGYTF.

This sequence joins TRBV4-2 and TRBJ2-5; D may match TRBD1 or TRBD2 (5 bases each). From germline, CDR1 is LGHNA and CDR2 YNFKEQ. There are 14 residues in the CDR3. Trimming left V 1 base short and J 5 bases short, with 11 bases between. The CDR3 sequence is CASSQVQERETQYF. In nucleotides, the CDR3 is TGTGCCAGCAGCCAAGTACAGGAGCGGGAGACCCAGTACTTC.

This chain joins TRBV19 and TRBJ2-1; D ambiguous. This CDR3 has 16 amino acids. The V and J ends lost 5 bases and 2 bases respectively, with 16 bases between them. Looked up from germline, CDR1 is LNHDA and CDR2 is SQIVND (reference sequence). The CDR3 loop reads CASSLAQWQPYNEQFF. The CDR3 region has the DNA TGTGCCAGTAGTCTCGCCCAGTGGCAGCCCTACAATGAGCAGTTCTTC.

The genes are TRBV4-1 and TRBJ1-2, with 8 positions matching TRBD1. This CDR3 contains 14 residues. Germline assignment: CDR1 MGHRA and CDR2 YSYEKL. Unmatched junction bases numbered 4, after V lost 4 bases and J lost 3 bases. DNA for the CDR3: TGCGCCAGCAGCCCAGGACAGGGTGACTATGGCTACACCTTC. Its protein product is CASSPGQGDYGYTF.

The chain carries TRBV7-2 and TRBJ2-1; 10 positions agree with TRBD2. The germline V gene encodes CDR1 SGHTA and CDR2 FQGNSA. The CDR3 extends over 15 amino acids. Germline trimming cut 6 bases from V and 2 bases from J; bases unmatched to any gene: 4. The CDR3 sequence: CASSFGTSAYNEQFF. CDR3 DNA: TGTGCCAGCAGTTTCGGGACTAGCGCCTACAATGAGCAGTTCTTC.

The rearrangement joins TRBV27 to TRBJ2-3, with D tentatively TRBD1 (5 bases). CDR1 is MNHEY, CDR2 SMNVEV, per germline (reference sequence). The length of the CDR3 is 13 residues. V shed 5 bases and J shed 0 bases, with 6 bases lying between them. The CDR3 sequence is CASSGASTDTQYF. CDR3 in DNA: TGTGCCAGCAGTGGGGCTAGCACAGATACGCAGTATTTT.

This chain connects TRBV7-2 to TRBJ2-1; D call uncertain. CDR1 SGHTA and CDR2 FQGNSA come from the germline V gene. Trimming removed 4 bases at V and 4 bases at J, with 17 bases between. CDR3 size: 16 residues. Here the CDR3 DNA reads TGTGCCAGCAGCTCTCCGGGCCAACCCCTTTACAATGAGCAGTTCTTC. Its protein is CASSSPGQPLYNEQFF.

This clone was counted once. This chain connects TRBV4-1 to TRBJ1-1, with D tentatively TRBD1 (5 bases). V lost 2 bases to trimming and J lost 1 base, with 11 bases between them. This CDR3 is 15 amino acids long. Germline CDR1 and CDR2: MGHRA and YSYEKL. The CDR3 is CASSQHRLANTEAFF. CDR3 in DNA: TGCGCCAGCAGCCAACACAGGTTGGCGAACACTGAAGCTTTCTTT.

V gene TRBV9 combines with J gene TRBJ1-2, with D maybe TRBD1 (5 bases). The length of the CDR3 is 13 residues. V lost 5 bases and J lost 8, with 16 bases in between. Germline assignment: CDR1 SGDLS and CDR2 YYNGEE. The CDR3 spells CASRGSGSQGYTF. The CDR3 DNA is TGTGCCAGCAGAGGATCAGGGAGTCAGGGCTACACCTTC.

This clone was seen once. This chain joins TRBV5-1 and TRBJ2-3; D is uncertain. The CDR3 sequence is 15 residues long. Germline V gene lookup returns CDR1 SGHRS and CDR2 YFSETQ. The ends were cut back, 5 bases at V and 0 bases at J, with 13 bases in the middle. The DNA for the CDR3 is TGCGCCAGCAGTCCGGTAGCTACTAGCACAGATACGCAGTATTTT. This sequence encodes CASSPVATSTDTQYF.

The chain carries TRBV7-9 and TRBJ2-7; 9 bases line up with TRBD1. Trimming took 6 bases from V and 3 from J; bases not matched to a gene: 6. The germline V gene has CDR1 SEHNR and CDR2 FQNEAQ (reference sequence). The CDR3 totals 14 residues. DNA of the CDR3: TGTGCCAGCAGTACCGGGACAGGGCGCTACGAGCAGTACTTC. Protein: CASSTGTGRYEQYF.

This sequence joins TRBV2 and TRBJ2-2, with TRBD2 as a possible D gene (6 bases). This CDR3 has 15 residues. From germline, CDR1 is SNHLY and CDR2 FYNNEI. Trimming took off 8 bases at V and 0 bases at J, with 13 bases between the two ends. CDR3 in amino acids: CASYEEGTNTGELFF. CDR3 coding DNA: TGTGCCAGCTATGAGGAGGGGACGAACACCGGGGAGCTGTTTTTT.

In this sample, this clone turned up once. The rearrangement links TRBV5-5 to TRBJ2-2, with TRBD2 as a possible D gene (5 bases). CDR3 length: 14 amino acids. Germline V gene lookup returns CDR1 SGHKS and CDR2 YYEKEE (reference sequence). Trimming cost V 4 bases and J 6 bases, with 13 bases left between them. The CDR3 nucleotides read TGTGCCAGCAGCCCCCGGGATTCTTCCGGGGAGCTGTTTTTT. Protein sequence: CASSPRDSSGELFF.

CDR3 sequence (DNA): TGTGCCAGTAAACCGGGACAGGGGAACCAGCCCCAGCATTTT. Translated: CASKPGQGNQPQHF. J is TRBJ1-5 and V is TRBV19, with TRBD1 matching 10 bases. Trimming removed 7 bases from V and 7 bases from J; junction bases left unmatched: 7. CDR1 is LNHDA and CDR2 is SQIVND in the germline V gene (reference sequence). There are 14 residues in the CDR3. The full variable domain, its missing parts supplied by reference TRBV19 and TRBJ1-5, is DGGITQSPKYLFRKEGQNVTLSCEQNLNHDAMYWYRQDPGQGLRLIYYSQIVNDFQKGDIAEGYSVSREKKESFPLTVTSAQKNPTAFYLCASKPGQGNQPQHFGDGTRLSIL.

V usage is TRBV18 and J usage is TRBJ2-2, with 7 bases that match TRBD2. The junction had 10 bases not matched to a gene; V was cut back by 3 bases and J by 3 bases. The germline gives CDR1 KGHSH, CDR2 LQKENI. The CDR3 has 17 residues. For the CDR3, the DNA is TGTGCCAGCTCACCGCGGGGGTCCGAGGGAGACACCGGGGAGCTGTTTTTT. It specifies CASSPRGSEGDTGELFF.

The chain combines TRBV11-2 with TRBJ2-1, with 9 bases fitting TRBD1. The V gene's germline CDR1 is SGHAT and CDR2 FQNNGV. J lost 8 bases, V lost 2 bases, and 10 bases had no gene match. The CDR3 runs 16 residues. The CDR3 coding sequence is TGTGCCAGCAGCTTACGCACAGGGGGCAGAGTTGATGAGCAGTTCTTC. This encodes CASSLRTGGRVDEQFF.

The chain joins TRBV5-6 to TRBJ1-1; weak D call: TRBD1 (5 bases). The ends were cut back, 3 bases at V and 4 bases at J, with 19 bases in the middle. This CDR3 is built from 16 residues. The germline gives CDR1 SGHDT, CDR2 YYEEEE. The CDR3 here is CASSSGTLGRTTEAFF. The CDR3 region has the DNA TGTGCCAGCAGCTCCGGGACTCTCGGTAGAACCACTGAAGCTTTCTTT. Drawing the rest from reference TRBV5-6 and TRBJ1-1, the complete variable domain is DAGVTQSPTHLIKTRGQQVTLRCSPKSGHDTVSWYQQALGQGPQFIFQYYEEEERQRGNFPDRFSGHQFPNYSSELNVNALLLGDSALYLCASSSGTLGRTTEAFFGQGTRLTVV.